A single sample is the source of the 15 T cell receptor beta chains below, sequenced in a study of blood T cell repertoires in COVID-19. Clones were sequenced by immunoSEQ multiplex PCR, and TCRdb holds only the in-frame ones, with some missing. Of approximately 400,000 clones listed, around 87% were seen once; the top ten hold approximately 1.2%. Source material: PBMCs or T cells enriched from blood (not recorded which). These receptors were taken from a man aged 30 to 45 who had recovered from COVID-19.

The chain employs TRBV27 and TRBJ2-1; 8 nucleotides align to TRBD2. V dropped 0 bases and J dropped 7; count of bases not matched to a gene: 17. There are 19 residues in the CDR3. Per germline, CDR1 MNHEY and CDR2 SMNVEV (reference sequence). In nucleotides, the CDR3 is TGTGCCAGCAGTTTATCGCCCCCACGTGGCGGGGGGAAAAGGAATGAGCAGTTCTTC. Its protein product is CASSLSPPRGGGKRNEQFF.

Of note for this clone: At one end the junction does not follow the germline gene, possibly because of a read error. This rearrangement joins TRBV19 to TRBJ1-5; 8 nucleotides match TRBD1. The length of the CDR3 is 14 residues. CDR1 is LNHDA and CDR2 is SQIVND in the germline V gene (reference sequence). The CDR3 region has the DNA TGTGCCAGTAGTAAGGACAGGGAGCGCGCGAGTGAGAATTTT. Translated, it gives CASSKDRERASENF.

The chain has TRBV6-4 and TRBJ1-2, with 7 nucleotides matching TRBD1. V gave up 0 bases and J gave up 6 bases; unmatched junction bases: 13. CDR1 MRHNA and CDR2 SNTAGT come from the germline V gene. This CDR3 spans 17 amino acids. The CDR3 bases are TGTGCCAGCAGTGACTCGCCCCGCGAAGGGGGCGTTAATGGCTACACCTTC. It is translated as CASSDSPREGGVNGYTF.

The chain employs TRBV6-4 and TRBJ1-3; TRBD1 might be the D (5 bases). Between the trimmed V and J ends, which lost 0 bases and 0 bases, there was a span of 9 bases. This CDR3 region has 16 residues. The germline V gene encodes CDR1 MRHNA and CDR2 SNTAGT. CDR3 region: CASSDSTGGSGNTIYF. The CDR3 nucleotides read TGTGCCAGCAGTGACTCGACGGGGGGCTCTGGAAACACCATATATTTT.

The chain joins TRBV9 to TRBJ1-4, with D possibly TRBD1 on 5 matching bases. V was cut by 4 bases and J by 0 bases, with 10 bases left in between. Germline V gene sequence: CDR1 SGDLS, CDR2 YYNGEE. There are 15 residues in the CDR3. The CDR3: CASSQDSATNEKLFF. DNA of the CDR3: TGTGCCAGCAGCCAAGACAGTGCAACTAATGAAAAACTGTTTTTT. The whole variable domain, remainder taken from reference TRBV9 and TRBJ1-4, is DSGVTQTPKHLITATGQRVTLRCSPRSGDLSVYWYQQSLDQGLQFLIQYYNGEERAKGNILERFSAQQFPDLHSELNLSSLELGDSALYFCASSQDSATNEKLFFGSGTQLSVL.

The rearrangement joins TRBV11-2 to TRBJ2-7, with D unresolved. V was cut by 5 bases and J by 10 bases, with 15 bases left in between. CDR1 is SGHAT and CDR2 is FQNNGV in the germline V gene. There are 12 residues in the CDR3. The DNA for the CDR3 is TGTGCCAGCAGCCTCCCAGATATTTACCAGTACTTC. Translating it yields CASSLPDIYQYF.

The gene calls are TRBV9 and TRBJ1-5; 7 bases align to TRBD1. Germline values: CDR1 SGDLS, CDR2 YYNGEE. The CDR3 has 15 amino acids. With V trimmed by 3 bases and J by 9 bases, 12 bases remained unmatched. The CDR3 is CASSEGAGGLGPQHF. CDR3 bases: TGTGCCAGCAGCGAGGGGGCGGGGGGGCTAGGGCCCCAGCATTTT.

The chain carries TRBV30 and TRBJ1-1; no clear D. V gave up 3 bases and J gave up 0 bases, with 14 bases separating them. The CDR3 consists of 15 residues. From germline, CDR1 is GTSNPN and CDR2 SVGIG (reference sequence). The DNA of the CDR3 is TGTGCCTGGAGGGGGTGGCGGGTCATGAACACTGAAGCTTTCTTT. Amino acids: CAWRGWRVMNTEAFF.

The V and J genes are TRBV18 and TRBJ2-7; 14 bases fit TRBD2. CDR3 size: 15 residues. The V gene end was trimmed by 6 bases and the J gene end by 4 bases; junction bases not matched to a gene: 5. The V gene's germline CDR1 is KGHSH and CDR2 LQKENI. Here the CDR3 DNA reads TGTGCCAGCTCGCTTGGGACTAGCGGGGGATACGAGCAGTACTTC. This encodes CASSLGTSGGYEQYF. The variable domain in full, completed from reference TRBV18 and TRBJ2-7, reads NAGVMQNPRHLVRRRGQEARLRCSPMKGHSHVYWYRQLPEEGLKFMVYLQKENIIDESGMPKERFSAEFPKEGPSILRIQQVVRGDSAAYFCASSLGTSGGYEQYFGPGTRLTVT.

The gene calls are TRBV5-1 and TRBJ2-3, with 11 bases matching TRBD2. The CDR3 is 14 residues long. Trimming took 4 bases from V and 6 from J; bases not matched to a gene: 4. Germline CDR1 and CDR2: SGHRS and YFSETQ. CDR3 in DNA: TGCGCCAGCAGCACGACTAGCGGGGCCGATACGCAGTATTTT. It encodes CASSTTSGADTQYF. The whole variable domain, filled in from reference TRBV5-1 and TRBJ2-3, reads KAGVTQTPRYLIKTRGQQVTLSCSPISGHRSVSWYQQTPGQGLQFLFEYFSETQRNKGNFPGRFSGRQFSNSRSEMNVSTLELGDSALYLCASSTTSGADTQYFGPGTRLTVL.

The genes are TRBV5-1 and TRBJ2-5, with D maybe TRBD2 (5 bases). CDR1 SGHRS and CDR2 YFSETQ come from the germline V gene. This CDR3 has 14 residues. V lost 2 bases and J 5 bases, leaving 13 bases between the germline ends. Here the CDR3 reads CASSFTHPGETQYF. In DNA form, the CDR3 reads TGCGCCAGCAGCTTCACCCACCCGGGGGAGACCCAGTACTTC.

Concerning this clone itself: Other DNA sequences in the same sample also yield this CDR3. The rearrangement uses TRBV7-8 and TRBJ1-1; TRBD1 might be the D (5 bases). The CDR3 contains 14 residues. The germline CDR1 and CDR2 sequences are SGHVS and FQNEAQ. V shed 2 bases and J shed 11 bases, with 18 bases lying between them. The CDR3 region is CASSLTGDPGMAFF. CDR3 bases: TGTGCCAGCAGCTTAACGGGGGACCCGGGGATGGCTTTCTTT.

This chain uses TRBV15 with TRBJ1-1; no definite D call. The CDR3 is 13 residues long. Germline V gene lookup returns CDR1 LNHNV and CDR2 YYDKDF (reference sequence). Trimming took 1 base from V and 1 from J, leaving 4 bases between them. The CDR3, as DNA: TGTGCCACCAGCAGAGCCGGGAACACTGAAGCTTTCTTT. Its protein is CATSRAGNTEAFF.

V usage is TRBV27 and J usage is TRBJ1-2; TRBD1 agrees at 8 bases. The CDR3 covers 16 residues. CDR1 and CDR2 from the germline V gene are MNHEY and SMNVEV (reference sequence). The V and J ends lost 4 bases and 0 bases, in that order; junction bases with no gene match: 7. The CDR3 region has the DNA TGTGCCAGCAGTTCAAACAGGGGGAGCACTAACTATGGCTACACCTTC. It codes for CASSSNRGSTNYGYTF.

DNA for the CDR3: TGTGCCAGTACCAACAATCAGCCCCAGCATTTT. Its translation is CASTNNQPQHF. The chain carries TRBV19 and TRBJ1-5; D not certain. CDR1 and CDR2 from the germline V gene are LNHDA and SQIVND (reference sequence). With 7 bases removed from V and 3 bases from J, the gap between germline ends came to 4 bases. CDR3 length: 11 amino acids.